One sample yielded the 14 T cell receptor beta chains listed below, sequenced in a study of blood T cell repertoires in COVID-19. Produced via immunoSEQ multiplex PCR; TCRdb's table is partial and in-frame only. The sample carries roughly 100,000 clones, roughly 82% recorded once. The material sequenced was peripheral blood. The receptor set was obtained from a man aged 55 to 70 with acute or convalescent COVID-19.

Regarding this clone: A junction end diverges from the germline sequence, so it may reflect a read error. This chain joins TRBV7-7 and TRBJ1-5, with D maybe TRBD1 (6 bases). From germline, CDR1 is SSHAT and CDR2 FNYEAQ (reference sequence). This CDR3 is built from 17 residues. CDR3 nucleotides: TGTGCTAGCAGCTTTCCTTGCCCGGGACACTGTAATCAGCCCCAGCATTTT. It yields the protein CASSFPCPGHCNQPQHF.

The V call is TRBV7-6, the J call TRBJ2-5, with TRBD1 matching over 10 bases. Trimming took 5 bases from V and 5 from J; bases not matched to a gene: 8. CDR3 length: 15 residues. Germline CDR1 is SGHVS and CDR2 is FNYEAQ. Written as DNA, the CDR3 is TGTGCCAGCAGCCTACCGACAGGGGGCAGTGAGACCCAGTACTTC. Amino acids: CASSLPTGGSETQYF.

This clone was seen just once. This chain connects TRBV9 to TRBJ1-6; TRBD1 might be the D (5 bases). CDR1 SGDLS and CDR2 YYNGEE come from the germline V gene. V lost 4 bases and J 7 bases, leaving 15 bases between the germline ends. The CDR3 spans 15 residues. Written as DNA, the CDR3 is TGTGCCAGCAGCACCCAGGGAGGTTGGAATTCACCCCTCCACTTT. Protein sequence: CASSTQGGWNSPLHF.

This clone was found once. The chain couples TRBV3-1 (or the pseudogene TRBV3-2) to TRBJ1-5; TRBD1 agrees at 7 bases. The CDR3 has 15 amino acids. The germline V gene encodes CDR1 LGHDT and CDR2 YNNKEL (reference sequence). The V gene end was trimmed by 4 bases and the J gene end by 4 bases; junction bases not matched to a gene: 7. The CDR3 reads CASSLRQGPNQPQHF. CDR3 in DNA: TGTGCCAGCAGCCTCCGACAGGGCCCAAATCAGCCCCAGCATTTT.

The gene calls are TRBV4-3 and TRBJ1-3; D ambiguous. This CDR3 has 17 residues. Trimming removed 0 bases from V and 3 bases from J, with 15 bases in between. Germline values: CDR1 LGHNA, CDR2 YSLEER. The CDR3: CASSQDAPPSLGNTIYF. The CDR3, as DNA: TGCGCCAGCAGCCAAGATGCCCCTCCTAGCCTTGGAAACACCATATATTTT.

The gene calls are TRBV10-2 and TRBJ2-1; tentatively, D is TRBD2 (5 bases). From germline, CDR1 is WSHSY and CDR2 SAAADI. Trimming took 6 bases from V and 8 from J, leaving 14 bases between them. This CDR3 contains 13 residues. The CDR3 protein is CASRDSGSDEQFF. The CDR3 nucleotides read TGCGCCAGCAGGGACTCCGGCAGTGATGAGCAGTTCTTC.

The chain employs TRBV4-2 and TRBJ2-7; a weak D match, TRBD2 (6 bases). CDR3 size: 15 residues. Germline-derived CDR1 and CDR2 are LGHNA and YNFKEQ. Trimming removed 8 bases at V and 4 bases at J, with 21 bases between. The CDR3 DNA follows: TGTGCCAGCGGGTCGGTAGGGACTTCTACTTACGAGCAGTACTTC. This translates into CASGSVGTSTYEQYF.

The rearrangement links TRBV30 to TRBJ1-1; 9 nucleotides agree with TRBD1. Germline trimming cut 3 bases from V and 5 bases from J; bases unmatched to any gene: 4. CDR1 and CDR2 (germline): GTSNPN, SVGIG (reference sequence). This CDR3 has 13 amino acids. The CDR3 loop reads CAWRRQGETEAFF. For the CDR3, the DNA is TGTGCCTGGAGGAGACAGGGGGAGACTGAAGCTTTCTTT.

This chain joins TRBV12-5 and TRBJ2-5, with D maybe TRBD2 (5 bases). Trimming stripped 1 base from V and 4 bases from J, with 7 bases between. The CDR3 length is 13 residues. The germline gives CDR1 LGHNT, CDR2 FRNRAP. The CDR3 region is CASGLGEGETQYF. The CDR3 DNA follows: TGTGCTAGTGGTTTGGGAGAGGGAGAGACCCAGTACTTC.

The chain links TRBV7-2 to TRBJ1-1; the D gene is possibly TRBD1 (6 bases). The germline V gene has CDR1 SGHTA and CDR2 FQGNSA. This CDR3 has 13 amino acids. Trimming removed 6 bases from V and 8 bases from J, with 16 bases in between. CDR3 coding DNA: TGTGCCAGCAGACAACTCTGGACAGAAGAAGCTTTCTTT. Protein: CASRQLWTEEAFF.

J is TRBJ1-3 and V is TRBV7-9; D remains unclear. Trimming left V 8 bases short and J 0 bases short, with 5 bases between. Germline lookup yields CDR1 SEHNR and CDR2 FQNEAQ (reference sequence). This CDR3 has 12 residues. The CDR3 loop is CASPSSGNTIYF. The CDR3 nucleotides read TGTGCCAGCCCGAGCTCTGGAAACACCATATATTTT.

The chain combines TRBV7-9 with TRBJ1-4, with 7 positions matching TRBD1. This CDR3 comprises 14 residues. After removal of 5 bases from V and 6 bases from J, the junction contained 6 bases not matched to a gene. Per the germline V gene, CDR1 is SEHNR and CDR2 is FQNEAQ (reference sequence). Here the CDR3 DNA reads TGTGCCAGCAGCCGGGACAGAAACCATGAAAAACTGTTTTTT. Protein: CASSRDRNHEKLFF.

The V call is TRBV4-1, the J call TRBJ2-1; D remains ambiguous. The ends were cut back, 0 bases at V and 0 bases at J, with 9 bases in the middle. The CDR3 runs to 16 residues. CDR1 is MGHRA and CDR2 is YSYEKL in the germline V gene. The CDR3 is CASSQDSQTSYNEQFF. The CDR3 coding sequence is TGCGCCAGCAGCCAAGACAGTCAAACCTCCTACAATGAGCAGTTCTTC.

This clone showed up just a few times. This chain joins TRBV19 and TRBJ1-3, with D possibly being TRBD1 (6 bases). Germline V CDR1 and CDR2: LNHDA, SQIVND (reference sequence). The CDR3 covers 14 residues. V shed 7 bases and J shed 0 bases, with 10 bases lying between them. The CDR3 here is CASTPTGSGNTIYF. The CDR3 nucleotides read TGTGCCAGTACCCCGACAGGCTCTGGAAACACCATATATTTT.